A selection of T cell receptor beta chains follows, all from one sample in a study of shared clonotypes between healthy human individuals. Libraries were prepared by immunoSEQ multiplex PCR; TCRdb keeps only in-frame clonotypes and omits some of them. This sample has 450,000 to 550,000 clones, with 79% found just once. Specimen: PBMCs. The receptors here all came from a woman aged 40 to 50 in good health. Some clones in this sample may be carry-over from other donors' samples. Each CDR3 is given with its conserved first and last residue. D genes are given only for firm matches. The size of a clone is reported for some rows only, either as once, few or many, or as a class for expanded clones.

V	D	size	J	DNA	CDR3
TRBV14	NA	NA	TRBJ2-4	TGTGCCAGCAGCCAAGTGGGGTATGGCATTCAGTACTTC	CASSQVGYGIQYF
TRBV5-1	NA	once	TRBJ2-2	TGCGCCAGCAGCACCCCAGAGGGTACCGGGGAGCTGTTTTTT	CASSTPEGTGELFF
TRBV18	TRBD1	NA	TRBJ2-3	TGTGCCAGCTCACCCTGGACAGGCCGCACAGATACGCAGTATTTT	CASSPWTGRTDTQYF
TRBV11-2	TRBD2	once	TRBJ2-7	TGTGCCAGCAGCTTAAGCGGGACCCAGACGGGGGAGCAGTACTTC	CASSLSGTQTGEQYF
TRBV9	TRBD2	NA	TRBJ2-2	TGTGCCAGCAGCGTCTGGACTAGCGGGAGTATGAACACCGGGGAGCTGTTTTTT	CASSVWTSGSMNTGELFF
TRBV5-1	TRBD2	NA	TRBJ2-1	TGCGCCAGCAGCCAGCTAGGTATCCAAGCGGGAGGGTCAAGCAATGAGCAGTTCTTC	CASSQLGIQAGGSSNEQFF
TRBV7-9	NA	once	TRBJ2-7	TGTGCCAGCAGCCCGCGACACTATTACGAGCAGTACTTC	CASSPRHYYEQYF
TRBV29-1	NA	NA	TRBJ1-2	TGCAGCGTTCGTCAAGGTGGCTACACCTTC	CSVRQGGYTF
TRBV30	TRBD2	NA	TRBJ2-5	TGTGCCTGGAACTTGGCGGCGGGAGGTCAAGAGACCCAGTACTTC	CAWNLAAGGQETQYF
TRBV6-5	NA	NA	TRBJ2-3	TGTGCCAGCAGTATGAGCCTAGGGGCAGATACGCAGTATTTT	CASSMSLGADTQYF
TRBV28	TRBD1	NA	TRBJ1-5	TGTGCCAGCAGTTTAGGGGACAGATATCAGCCCCAGCATTTT	CASSLGDRYQPQHF
TRBV7-9	NA	few	TRBJ2-5	TGTGCCAGCAGCTTAGGGAGTCCTTCCCAAGAGACCCAGTACTTC	CASSLGSPSQETQYF
TRBV19	TRBD1	NA	TRBJ2-5	TGTGCCAGTAGTATTAACAGGGGGGAGACCCAGTACTTC	CASSINRGETQYF
TRBV4-1	TRBD1	NA	TRBJ2-7	TGCGCCAGCAGCCAAGATCCTCTGACAGGGCGACCTTCCGAGCAGTACTTC	CASSQDPLTGRPSEQYF
TRBV5-1	TRBD1	NA	TRBJ1-4	TGCGCCAGCAGCTTAAACAGGGGTGGTGAAAAACTGTTTTTT	CASSLNRGGEKLFF
TRBV9	NA	NA	TRBJ2-1	TGTGCCAGCAGCGTATGGGACTCATTCAATGGGGAGCAGTTCTTC	CASSVWDSFNGEQFF
TRBV28	NA	NA	TRBJ2-4	TGTGCCAGCAGTTTAGGCGGTTCCAAAAACATTCAGTACTTC	CASSLGGSKNIQYF
TRBV29-1	TRBD1	NA	TRBJ2-3	TGCAGCGTTGCCGGACAGGACACAGATACGCAGTATTTT	CSVAGQDTDTQYF
TRBV28	NA	NA	TRBJ1-1	TGTGCCAGCAGCCAAGGACGATCCACTGAAGCTTTCTTT	CASSQGRSTEAFF
TRBV19	NA	NA	TRBJ1-5	TGTGCCAGTAGTATGGGGAGGGGCCTAGGCCAGCCCCAGCATTTT	CASSMGRGLGQPQHF
TRBV7-2	NA	NA	TRBJ2-2	TGTGCCAGCAGCTTAAGCACCGGGGAGCTGTTTTTT	CASSLSTGELFF
TRBV6-5	TRBD1	NA	TRBJ1-6	TGTGCCAGCAGCCTCCCAGGGGGTAATTCACCCCTCCACTTT	CASSLPGGNSPLHF
TRBV7-7	TRBD1	NA	TRBJ2-7	TGTGCTAGCAGCCAGGACAGGTTTACGAGCTCCTACGAGCAGTACTTC	CASSQDRFTSSYEQYF
TRBV7-2	NA	NA	TRBJ2-7	TGTGCCAGCAGCTTTTCGGGAGACTACGAGCAGTACTTC	CASSFSGDYEQYF
TRBV11-2	NA	NA	TRBJ2-5	TGTGCCAGCAGCTTAGATGGGGGGTCTGGGGAGACCCAGTACTTC	CASSLDGGSGETQYF
TRBV19	NA	NA	TRBJ2-1	TGTGCCAGTAGTGCCGACCGGGGACATTCGGACGATGAGCAGTTCTTC	CASSADRGHSDDEQFF
TRBV6-1	NA	NA	TRBJ1-3	TGTGCCAGCAGTGAATCGACGACACGGGCGGGCGGAAACACCATATATTTT	CASSESTTRAGGNTIYF
TRBV7-6	TRBD1	NA	TRBJ1-2	TGTGCCAGCAGCTTACCAAGGACAGGAAACTATGGCTACACCTTC	CASSLPRTGNYGYTF
TRBV9	TRBD1	NA	TRBJ1-1	TGTGCCAGCAGTTCGCCCCCAGGGGGTCGGACTGAAGCTTTCTTT	CASSSPPGGRTEAFF
TRBV6-6	NA	NA	TRBJ2-3	TGTGCCAGCAGTTACTCACCGGGAGCGGGCGCAGATACGCAGTATTTT	CASSYSPGAGADTQYF
TRBV21-1	NA	NA	TRBJ2-7	TGTGCCAGCAGCTCTCGGGCTCGACCCCCTGTAGGTTACGAGCAGTACTTC	CASSSRARPPVGYEQYF
TRBV5-1	TRBD2	few	TRBJ2-3	TGCGCCAGCAGCCGGGGGTTTGGCGGGAGCGATAAAGATACGCAGTATTTT	CASSRGFGGSDKDTQYF
TRBV19	TRBD1	NA	TRBJ2-7	TGTGCCAGTAGTCGCGCACAGGGGGCGGGCTACGAGCAGTACTTC	CASSRAQGAGYEQYF
TRBV5-1	NA	once	TRBJ1-3	TGCGCCAGCAGCTTGGCCCAGGGGACCACTTCTGGAAACACCATATATTTT	CASSLAQGTTSGNTIYF
TRBV7-3	NA	few	TRBJ1-5	TGTGCCAGCAGCTTAGAGGGTCAGCCCCAGCATTTT	CASSLEGQPQHF
TRBV7-9	TRBD2	NA	TRBJ2-3	TGTGCCAGCAGCTTTTGGGGAGCGGGAGGGACAGATACGCAGTATTTT	CASSFWGAGGTDTQYF
TRBV27	TRBD2	NA	TRBJ2-3	TGTGCCAGCACCCCTCCGGGGGGGCTCGACACAGATACGCAGTATTTT	CASTPPGGLDTDTQYF
TRBV9	TRBD1	once	TRBJ2-3	TGTGCCAGCAGCGTAGAGGGGACAGCGACAGATACGCAGTATTTT	CASSVEGTATDTQYF
TRBV19	NA	NA	TRBJ2-2	TGTGCCAGTAGTATTCAGGCGGGGAACACCGGGGAGCTGTTTTTT	CASSIQAGNTGELFF
TRBV5-1	TRBD2	few	TRBJ2-2	TGCGCCAGCAGCTTTAGCGGGAGCGGGGAGCTGTTTTTT	CASSFSGSGELFF
TRBV28	TRBD1	NA	TRBJ1-1	TGTGCCAGCAGCCGGACAGGGGAAGCTTTCTTT	CASSRTGEAFF
TRBV18	TRBD1	NA	TRBJ1-3	TGTGCCAGCTCACCACGAAGACAGGGGGCGCGGGGAAACACCATATATTTT	CASSPRRQGARGNTIYF
TRBV7-9	NA	NA	TRBJ2-7	TGTGCCAGCATACCCGTCGGGTCCTACGAGCAGTACTTC	CASIPVGSYEQYF
TRBV19	TRBD2	NA	TRBJ2-7	TGTGCCAGTAGACTAGCGGGAGCCTACGAGCAGTACTTC	CASRLAGAYEQYF
TRBV7-6	NA	NA	TRBJ2-7	TGTGCCAGCAGCTTAGCGTCGGACAGATACGAGCAGTACTTC	CASSLASDRYEQYF
TRBV6-1	NA	NA	TRBJ2-7	TGTGCCAGCAGTTTTGACTCCTACGAGCAGTACTTC	CASSFDSYEQYF
TRBV6-6	TRBD1	NA	TRBJ2-5	TGTGCCAGCAGCCTTCAAACAGGGGCGAAGACCCAGTACTTC	CASSLQTGAKTQYF
TRBV25-1	NA	NA	TRBJ2-4	TGTGCCAGCAGTGAGACTAGGGTTTCGGCCAAAAACATTCAGTACTTC	CASSETRVSAKNIQYF
TRBV2	NA	few	TRBJ2-7	TGTGCCAGCAGCCCCCAGGGGTCTAGCTCCTACGAGCAGTACTTC	CASSPQGSSSYEQYF
TRBV5-1	NA	NA	TRBJ1-2	TGCGCCAGCAGCCGGGACACGACTAACTATGGCTACACCTTC	CASSRDTTNYGYTF
TRBV5-1	NA	NA	TRBJ2-1	TGCGCCAGCAGCTTCCTCACGGGGGAGGATGAGCAGTTCTTC	CASSFLTGEDEQFF
TRBV18	NA	NA	TRBJ2-5	TGTGCCAGCTCACCAGCGGTCAGCCAAGAGACCCAGTACTTC	CASSPAVSQETQYF
TRBV7-6	NA	NA	TRBJ1-4	TGTGCCAGCAGCTTGGGGGGGACGACCCGGGAAAAACTGTTTTTT	CASSLGGTTREKLFF
TRBV7-9	NA	NA	TRBJ2-7	TGTGCCAGCAGCTACCCGGGCCTCGAGCAGTACTTC	CASSYPGLEQYF
TRBV7-2	NA	NA	TRBJ2-7	TGTGCCAGCAGCCATGGGGGGTCCTACGAGCAGTACTTC	CASSHGGSYEQYF
TRBV7-3	NA	NA	TRBJ1-1	TGTGCCAGCAGCTTCGGAGGGGCGGGTGAAGCTTTCTTT	CASSFGGAGEAFF
TRBV7-9	NA	NA	TRBJ2-5	TGTGCCAGCAGCAGAGGGCCCGACGTGACCCAGTACTTC	CASSRGPDVTQYF
TRBV27	TRBD2	NA	TRBJ2-5	TGTGCCAGCAGTTTATTAGCGGGACAAGAGACCCAGTACTTC	CASSLLAGQETQYF
TRBV30	TRBD2	NA	TRBJ2-7	TGTGCCTGGAGCGACGGGAGGTCCTACGAGCAGTACTTC	CAWSDGRSYEQYF